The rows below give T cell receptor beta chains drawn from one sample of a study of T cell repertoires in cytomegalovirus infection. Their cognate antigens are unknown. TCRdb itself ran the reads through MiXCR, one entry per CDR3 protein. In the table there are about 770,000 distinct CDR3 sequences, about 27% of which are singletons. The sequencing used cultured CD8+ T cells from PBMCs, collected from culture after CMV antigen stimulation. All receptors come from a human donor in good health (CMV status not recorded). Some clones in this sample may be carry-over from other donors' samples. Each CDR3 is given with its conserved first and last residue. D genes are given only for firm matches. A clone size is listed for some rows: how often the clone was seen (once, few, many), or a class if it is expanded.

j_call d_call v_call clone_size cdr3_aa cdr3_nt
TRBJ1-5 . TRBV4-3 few CASSQEYSNQPQHF TGCGCCAGCAGCCAAGAGTATAGCAATCAGCCCCAGCATTTT
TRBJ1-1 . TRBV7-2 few CASSLAGEVWTEAFF TGTGCCAGCAGCTTAGCAGGGGAGGTTTGGACTGAAGCTTTCTTT
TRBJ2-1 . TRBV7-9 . CASSSRTLGEQFF TGTGCCAGCAGCTCCCGGACCCTAGGCGAGCAGTTCTTC
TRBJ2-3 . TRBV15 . CATSITTSTSTDTQYF TGTGCCACCAGCATTACTACTTCTACTAGCACAGATACGCAGTATTTT
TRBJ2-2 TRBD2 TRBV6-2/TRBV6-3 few CASSYSLAGQNTGELFF TGTGCCAGCAGTTATTCGCTAGCGGGGCAGAACACCGGGGAGCTGTTTTTT
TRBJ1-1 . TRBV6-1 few CASTTTPGHADEAFF TGTGCCAGCACCACCACTCCGGGACACGCCGATGAAGCTTTCTTT
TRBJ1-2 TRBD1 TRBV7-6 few CASSPTGGVGYGYTF TGTGCCAGCAGCCCTACAGGGGGTGTTGGCTATGGCTACACCTTC
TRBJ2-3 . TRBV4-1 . CASSQSRTKDTQYF TGCGCCAGCAGCCAATCCCGGACAAAAGATACGCAGTATTTT
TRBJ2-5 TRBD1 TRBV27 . CASSRPGQGETQYF TGTGCCAGCAGCCGTCCGGGACAGGGAGAGACCCAGTACTTC
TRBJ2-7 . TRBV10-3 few CAISGLGGTYEQYF TGTGCCATCAGTGGTCTTGGGGGTACCTACGAGCAGTACTTC
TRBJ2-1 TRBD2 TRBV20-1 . CSAFPGTSGASSYNEQFF TGCAGTGCTTTCCCCGGGACTAGCGGGGCCTCCTCCTACAATGAGCAGTTCTTC
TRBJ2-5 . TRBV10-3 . CAISEGQRRGQETQYF TGTGCCATCAGTGAGGGGCAGAGAAGGGGCCAAGAGACCCAGTACTTC
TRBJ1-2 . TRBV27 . CASSLGGASFGYTF TGTGCCAGCAGTTTGGGGGGTGCGTCGTTTGGCTACACCTTC
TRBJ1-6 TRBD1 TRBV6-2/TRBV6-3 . CASGDPGQRSPLHF TGTGCCAGCGGCGACCCGGGACAGCGTTCACCCCTCCACTTT
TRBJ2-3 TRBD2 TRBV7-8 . CASSLLPTIAGGPADTQYF TGTGCCAGCAGCTTATTGCCTACCATAGCGGGGGGGCCCGCAGATACGCAGTATTTT
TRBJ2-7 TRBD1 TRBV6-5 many CASSYSTGGYEQYF TGTGCCAGCAGTTACTCGACAGGGGGCTACGAGCAGTACTTC
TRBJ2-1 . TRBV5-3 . CASNPPGGNSYNEQFF TGTGCCAGCAACCCGCCGGGGGGCAACTCCTACAATGAGCAGTTCTTC
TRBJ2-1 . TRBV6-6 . CASSYTKAEQFF TGTGCCAGCAGTTACACTAAGGCTGAGCAGTTCTTC
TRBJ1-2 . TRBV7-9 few CASSQGPGYGYTF TGTGCCAGCAGTCAGGGGCCGGGGTATGGCTACACCTTC
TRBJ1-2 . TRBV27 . CASTTSRGGYGYTF TGTGCCAGCACCACTTCAAGGGGTGGCTATGGCTACACCTTC
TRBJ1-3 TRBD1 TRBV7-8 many CASSLDLPRGQRSGNTIYF TGTGCCAGCAGCTTAGATCTTCCCAGGGGGCAGAGGTCTGGAAACACCATATATTTT
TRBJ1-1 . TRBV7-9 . CASSFDEGTEAFF TGTGCCAGCAGCTTCGATGAGGGGACTGAAGCTTTCTTT
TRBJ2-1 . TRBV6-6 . CASSSRDYNEQFF TGTGCCAGCAGTAGCCGGGACTACAATGAGCAGTTCTTC
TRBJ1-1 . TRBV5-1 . CASTLDSEAFF TGCGCCAGCACCCTGGACAGTGAAGCTTTCTTT
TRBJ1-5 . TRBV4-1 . CASSQEEGGNQPQHF TGCGCCAGCAGCCAAGAAGAAGGGGGCAATCAGCCCCAGCATTTT
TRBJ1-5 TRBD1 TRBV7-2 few CASSFLPGQGSNQPQHF TGTGCCAGCAGCTTTCTTCCGGGACAGGGTAGCAATCAGCCCCAGCATTTT
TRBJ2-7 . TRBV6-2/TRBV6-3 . CASSYGKEQYF TGTGCCAGCAGTTACGGAAAGGAGCAGTACTTC
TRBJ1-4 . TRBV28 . CASSEETGREKLFF TGTGCCAGCAGCGAAGAGACAGGCCGCGAAAAACTGTTTTTT
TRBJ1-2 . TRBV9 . CASSGRDSTF TGTGCCAGCAGCGGCCGGGACTCCACCTTC
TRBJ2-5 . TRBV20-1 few CSARGIDIRGDFTETQYF TGCAGTGCTAGAGGGATAGATATTAGGGGGGATTTTACAGAGACCCAGTACTTC